The source of this T cell receptor (beta chain) is a study of blood T cell repertoires in COVID-19. At the level of the study: The samples span acute and convalescent COVID-19 from the United States, Italy and Spain. PBMCs, B-cell-depleted T cells, or T cells were the source of the cDNA or gDNA that made up the material.

This clone was recorded once. Authors' processing steps: Estimation of nucleated cell counts was performed using reference gene primer amplification. Produced via immunoSEQ multiplex PCR; TCRdb's table is partial and in-frame only. The DNA was the basis for D and trimming; V, J and clone size are from that table. This sample has 55,000 to 75,000 clones, with around four fifths found just once. With 0 bases removed from V and 1 base from J, the gap between germline ends came to 4 bases. Per germline, CDR1 SGHNT and CDR2 YYREEE (reference sequence). The CDR3 loop spans 14 amino acids. This clonotype was obtained from a man aged 60 to 75 with acute or convalescent COVID-19. The sequenced material came from peripheral blood. This sequence joins TRBV5-4 and TRBJ2-2, with D unresolved. The CDR3, as DNA: TGTGCCAGCAGCTTGGCCCTGAACACCGGGGAGCTGTTTTTT. Its translation: CASSLALNTGELFF.